This T cell receptor (beta chain) was retrieved from a study of response to subunit inactivated influenza vaccine. TCRdb analysed the RT-PCR reads with MiXCR anew, one entry per CDR3 protein. This sample has just under 550,000 distinct CDR3 sequences, with under 30% found just once. In regard to this clonotype: The junction departs from the called germline gene at one end, perhaps through a read error.

CDR1 and CDR2 (germline): SNHLY, FYNNEI. This CDR3 comprises 11 residues. The sample was also linked to a second study, of T cells expressing NK-cell markers. That publication notes: Generation of TCR beta cDNA was performed by 5'RACE template switching incorporating UMIs. From sorted CD3+CD56+NKG2C+, CD3+CD56+NKG2C- and CD3+CD56-NKG2C+ T cells came the TCR beta repertoires. One of eight sequenced donors was HCMV-seronegative; the other seven were seropositive. Among CD8+ T cells from about 6 donors, dominant NKG2C+ clonotypes accounted for about 1.0-7.0%. The study found these clonotypes also leading the CD3+CD56-NKG2C+ fraction in four donors.

The specimen comprised CD4+ T cells sorted from PBMCs, sampled approximately 12 days after vaccination. The V and J genes are TRBV2 and TRBJ2-5; the D is unclear. The TCR sequence derives from a man aged 45 to 65 who received an inactivated influenza vaccine. The CDR3 region is CASSEIGRTRF. CDR3 in DNA: TGTGCCAGCAGTGAAATAGGACGGACCCGGTTC.